What follows describes a single T cell receptor (beta chain). As yet, its antigen is unknown. The data were taken from a study of OX40 agonist ivuxolimab in advanced cancers. At the level of the study: From roughly 20 to 85 years was the age range, with a mean of around 54 years, and about 83% were male.

Assay used: immunoSEQ multiplex PCR; TCRdb lists only in-frame clones, some missing. The table lists 25,000 or so clones, roughly 71% of them singletons. Study results and caveats: Expanded clones tended on average to be more numerous among CD8+ T cells than CD4+. Among patients with partial responses at 0.1-3.0 mg/kg, clonal expansion was among the lowest.

Sampled blood was obtained at baseline, cycle 4 day 1, and cycle 7 day 1. The sample consisted of CD4+ or CD8+ T cells sorted from blood, taken in a trial of the OX40 agonist ivuxolimab. The source is an adult with an advanced solid tumor such as melanoma, head and neck, liver or kidney cancer.

CDR3 sequence: CASSPGLITGELFF. The CDR3, as DNA: TGTGCCAGCTCACCGGGACTGATCACCGGGGAGCTGTTTTTT. The chain couples TRBV18 to TRBJ2-2; D perhaps matches TRBD2 (6 bases). V lost 3 bases to trimming and J lost 4 bases, with 9 bases between them. Germline V gives CDR1 KGHSH, CDR2 LQKENI. CDR3 length: 14 residues.